Only a few counts were recorded for the clone carrying this T cell receptor beta chain. Its antigen is still unknown. These data originate in a study of response to subunit inactivated influenza vaccine. Study results and caveats: New T cells are recruited in small numbers by each seasonal influenza vaccination, according to the authors' suggestion.

The CDR3 contains 16 residues. CDR1 and CDR2 from the germline V gene are LGHDT and YNNKEL (reference sequence). Trimming took 2 bases from V and 5 from J; bases not matched to a gene: 11. In TCRdb, the RT-PCR reads were re-called with MiXCR into one record per CDR3 protein. The table has about 700,000 distinct CDR3 sequences, about 15% seen once. V is TRBV3-1 and J is TRBJ2-5; 7 bases map to TRBD1. The TCR originated in a man between 45 and 60 years old who received an inactivated influenza vaccine. The sequencing here drew on PBMCs from blood, taken roughly 15 days before vaccination. CDR3 region: CASSQPQQGIKETQYF. CDR3 DNA: TGTGCCAGCAGCCAACCCCAACAGGGGATTAAGGAGACCCAGTACTTC.